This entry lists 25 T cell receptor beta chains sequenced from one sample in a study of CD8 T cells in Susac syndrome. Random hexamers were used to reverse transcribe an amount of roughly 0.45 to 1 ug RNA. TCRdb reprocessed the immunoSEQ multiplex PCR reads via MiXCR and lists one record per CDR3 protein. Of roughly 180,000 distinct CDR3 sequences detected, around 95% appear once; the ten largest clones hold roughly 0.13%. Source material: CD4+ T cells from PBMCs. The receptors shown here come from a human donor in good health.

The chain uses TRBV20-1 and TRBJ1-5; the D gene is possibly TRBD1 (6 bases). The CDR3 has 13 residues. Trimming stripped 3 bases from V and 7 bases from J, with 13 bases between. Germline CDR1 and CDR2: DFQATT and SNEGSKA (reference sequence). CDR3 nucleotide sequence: TGCAGTGCTAGTAGGGGGACGGACCAGCCCCAGCATTTT. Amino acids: CSASRGTDQPQHF.

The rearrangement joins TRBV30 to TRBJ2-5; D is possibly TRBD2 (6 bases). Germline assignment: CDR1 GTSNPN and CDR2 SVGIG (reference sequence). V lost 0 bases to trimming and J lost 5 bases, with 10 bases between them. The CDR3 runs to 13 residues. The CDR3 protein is CAWSVGGAETQYF. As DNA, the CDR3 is TGTGCCTGGAGTGTGGGCGGGGCGGAGACCCAGTACTTC.

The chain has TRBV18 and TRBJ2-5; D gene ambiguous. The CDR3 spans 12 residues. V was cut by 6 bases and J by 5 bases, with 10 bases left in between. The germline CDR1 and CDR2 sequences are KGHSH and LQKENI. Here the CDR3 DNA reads TGTGCCAGCTCTTCAAGACTCGAGACCCAGTACTTC. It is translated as CASSSRLETQYF.

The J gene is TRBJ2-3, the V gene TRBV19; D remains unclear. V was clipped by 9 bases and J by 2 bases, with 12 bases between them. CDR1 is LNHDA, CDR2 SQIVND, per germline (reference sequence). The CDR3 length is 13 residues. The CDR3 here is CASSDVSTDTQYF. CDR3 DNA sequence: TGTGCCAGCTCCGACGTTTCCACAGATACGCAGTATTTT.

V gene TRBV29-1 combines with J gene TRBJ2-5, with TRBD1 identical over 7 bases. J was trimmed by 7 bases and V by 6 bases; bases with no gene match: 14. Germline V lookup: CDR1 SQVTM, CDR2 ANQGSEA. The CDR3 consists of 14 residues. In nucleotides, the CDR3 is TGCAGCGTGGAAAGTCGACAGGGCCCCCGGACCCAGTACTTC. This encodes CSVESRQGPRTQYF.

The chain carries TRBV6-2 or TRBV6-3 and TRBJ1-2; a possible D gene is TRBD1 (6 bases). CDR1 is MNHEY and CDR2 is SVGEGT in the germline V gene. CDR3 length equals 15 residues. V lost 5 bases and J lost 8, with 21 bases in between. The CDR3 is CASSRRNGQSGGYTF. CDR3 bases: TGTGCCAGCAGTAGGAGAAACGGACAGTCTGGCGGCTACACCTTC.

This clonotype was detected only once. CDR3 sequence (DNA): TGCAGTGCTCAGGACGGATCTAACTATGGCTACACCTTC. Its protein product is CSAQDGSNYGYTF. The J gene is TRBJ1-2, the V gene TRBV20-1; D gene ambiguous. The germline V gene encodes CDR1 DFQATT and CDR2 SNEGSKA (reference sequence). There are 13 residues in the CDR3. Trimming took 5 bases from V and 0 from J, leaving 10 bases between them.

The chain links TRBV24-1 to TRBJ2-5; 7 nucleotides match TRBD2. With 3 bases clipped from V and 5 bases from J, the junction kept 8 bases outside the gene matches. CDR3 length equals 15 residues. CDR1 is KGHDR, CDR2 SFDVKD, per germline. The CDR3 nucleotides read TGTGCCACCAGTGATCCGCGGGGGAGCGGCGAGACCCAGTACTTC. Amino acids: CATSDPRGSGETQYF.

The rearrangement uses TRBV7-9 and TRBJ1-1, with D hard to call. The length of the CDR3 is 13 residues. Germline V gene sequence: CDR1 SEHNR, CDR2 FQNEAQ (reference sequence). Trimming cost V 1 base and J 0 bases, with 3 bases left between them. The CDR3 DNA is TGTGCCAGCAGCTTAGAGTTGAACACTGAAGCTTTCTTT. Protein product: CASSLELNTEAFF. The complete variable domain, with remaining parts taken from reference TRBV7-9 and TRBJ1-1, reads DTGVSQNPRHKITKRGQNVTFRCDPISEHNRLYWYRQTLGQGPEFLTYFQNEAQLEKSRLLSDRFSAERPKGSFSTLEIQRTEQGDSAMYLCASSLELNTEAFFGQGTRLTVV.

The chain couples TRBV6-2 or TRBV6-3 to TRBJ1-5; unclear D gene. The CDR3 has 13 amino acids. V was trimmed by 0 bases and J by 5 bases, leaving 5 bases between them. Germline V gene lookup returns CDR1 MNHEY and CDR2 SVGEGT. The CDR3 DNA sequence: TGTGCCAGCAGTTACTCTAGGGATCAGCCCCAGCATTTT. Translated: CASSYSRDQPQHF.

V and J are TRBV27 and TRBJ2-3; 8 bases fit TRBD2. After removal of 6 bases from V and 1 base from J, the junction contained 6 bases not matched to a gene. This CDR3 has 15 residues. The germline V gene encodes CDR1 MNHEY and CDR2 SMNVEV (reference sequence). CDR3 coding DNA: TGTGCCAGCAGGTCGCAACTAGCGGGCACAGATACGCAGTATTTT. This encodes CASRSQLAGTDTQYF.

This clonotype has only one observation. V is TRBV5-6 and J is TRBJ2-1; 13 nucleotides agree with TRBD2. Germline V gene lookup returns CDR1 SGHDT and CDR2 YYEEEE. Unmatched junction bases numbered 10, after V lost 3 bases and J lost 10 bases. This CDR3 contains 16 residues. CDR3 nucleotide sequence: TGTGCCAGCAGCTATAGGACTAGCGGGGGCCCCAGGGAGCAGTTCTTC. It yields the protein CASSYRTSGGPREQFF.

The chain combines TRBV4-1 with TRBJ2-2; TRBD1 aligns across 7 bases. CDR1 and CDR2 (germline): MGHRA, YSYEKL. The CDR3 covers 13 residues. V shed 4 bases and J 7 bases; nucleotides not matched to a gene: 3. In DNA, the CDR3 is TGCGCCAGCAGCCGGGACAGATACGGGGAGCTGTTTTTT. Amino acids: CASSRDRYGELFF.

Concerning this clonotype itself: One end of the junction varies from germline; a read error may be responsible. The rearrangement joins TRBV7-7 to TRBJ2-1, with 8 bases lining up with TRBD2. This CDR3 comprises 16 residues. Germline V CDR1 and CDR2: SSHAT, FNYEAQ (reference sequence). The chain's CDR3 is CASSPRVGSGVNEQFF. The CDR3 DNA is TGTGCTAGCAGCCCGCGGGTTGGTAGCGGGGTCAATGAGCAGTTCTTC.

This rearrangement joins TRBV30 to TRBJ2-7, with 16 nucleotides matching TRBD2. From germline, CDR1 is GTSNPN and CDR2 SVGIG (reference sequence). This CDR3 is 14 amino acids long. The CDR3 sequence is CAGTSGGGLYEQYF. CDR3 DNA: TGTGCTGGGACTAGCGGGGGGGGACTCTACGAGCAGTACTTC. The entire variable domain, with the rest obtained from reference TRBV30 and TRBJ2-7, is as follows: SQTIHQWPATLVQPVGSPLSLECTVEGTSNPNLYWYRQAAGRGLQLLFYSVGIGQISSEVPQNLSASRPQDRQFILSSKKLLLSDSGFYLCAGTSGGGLYEQYFGPGTRLTVT.

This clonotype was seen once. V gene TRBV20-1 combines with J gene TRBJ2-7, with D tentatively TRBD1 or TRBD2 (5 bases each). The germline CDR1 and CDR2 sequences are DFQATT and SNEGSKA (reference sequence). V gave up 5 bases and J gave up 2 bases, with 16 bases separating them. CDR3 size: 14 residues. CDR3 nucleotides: TGCAGTGCTCTAGGGGAGTATTTCCCCTACGAGCAGTACTTC. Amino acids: CSALGEYFPYEQYF.

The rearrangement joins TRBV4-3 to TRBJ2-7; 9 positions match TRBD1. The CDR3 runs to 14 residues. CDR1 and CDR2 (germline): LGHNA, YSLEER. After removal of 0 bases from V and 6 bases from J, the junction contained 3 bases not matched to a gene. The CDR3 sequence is CASSQEDRGFEQYF. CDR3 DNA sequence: TGCGCCAGCAGCCAAGAGGACAGGGGTTTCGAGCAGTACTTC.

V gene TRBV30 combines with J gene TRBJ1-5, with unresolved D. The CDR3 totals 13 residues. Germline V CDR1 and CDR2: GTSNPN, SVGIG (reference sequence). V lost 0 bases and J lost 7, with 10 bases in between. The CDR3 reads CAWSVGPGQPQHF. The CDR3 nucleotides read TGTGCCTGGAGTGTAGGGCCTGGGCAGCCCCAGCATTTT. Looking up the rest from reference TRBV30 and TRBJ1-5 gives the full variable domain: SQTIHQWPATLVQPVGSPLSLECTVEGTSNPNLYWYRQAAGRGLQLLFYSVGIGQISSEVPQNLSASRPQDRQFILSSKKLLLSDSGFYLCAWSVGPGQPQHFGDGTRLSIL.

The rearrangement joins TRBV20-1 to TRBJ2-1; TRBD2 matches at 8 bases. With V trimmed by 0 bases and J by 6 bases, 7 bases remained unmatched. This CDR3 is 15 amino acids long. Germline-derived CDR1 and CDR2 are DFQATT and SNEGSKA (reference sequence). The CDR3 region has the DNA TGCAGTGCTAGAGATCCGGCCGGGAGGGGCAATGAGCAGTTCTTC. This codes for CSARDPAGRGNEQFF.

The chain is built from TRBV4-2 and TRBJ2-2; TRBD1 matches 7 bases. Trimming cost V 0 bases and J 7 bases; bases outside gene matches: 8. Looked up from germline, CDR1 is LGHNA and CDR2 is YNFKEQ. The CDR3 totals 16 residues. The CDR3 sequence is CASSQDVAGGNGELFF. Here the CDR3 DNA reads TGTGCCAGCAGCCAAGATGTAGCAGGGGGTAACGGGGAGCTGTTTTTT.

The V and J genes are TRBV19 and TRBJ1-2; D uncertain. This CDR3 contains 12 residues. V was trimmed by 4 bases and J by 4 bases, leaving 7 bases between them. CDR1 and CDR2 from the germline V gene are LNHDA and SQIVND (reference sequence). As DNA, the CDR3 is TGTGCCAGTAGTACCCACCGCTATGGCTACACCTTC. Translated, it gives CASSTHRYGYTF.

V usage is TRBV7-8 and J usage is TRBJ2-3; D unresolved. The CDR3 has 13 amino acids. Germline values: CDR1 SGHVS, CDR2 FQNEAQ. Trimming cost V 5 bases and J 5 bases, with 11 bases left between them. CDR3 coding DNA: TGTGCCAGCAGCCCGGCCGAAGAAGATACGCAGTATTTT. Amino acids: CASSPAEEDTQYF.

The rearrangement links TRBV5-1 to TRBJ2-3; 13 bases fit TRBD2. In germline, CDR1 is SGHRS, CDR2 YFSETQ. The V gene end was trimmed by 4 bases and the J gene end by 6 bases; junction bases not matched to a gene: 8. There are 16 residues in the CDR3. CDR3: CASSGRTSGGSDTQYF. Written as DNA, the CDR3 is TGCGCCAGCAGCGGACGGACTAGCGGGGGTTCCGATACGCAGTATTTT. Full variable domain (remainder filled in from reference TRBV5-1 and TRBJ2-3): KAGVTQTPRYLIKTRGQQVTLSCSPISGHRSVSWYQQTPGQGLQFLFEYFSETQRNKGNFPGRFSGRQFSNSRSEMNVSTLELGDSALYLCASSGRTSGGSDTQYFGPGTRLTVL.

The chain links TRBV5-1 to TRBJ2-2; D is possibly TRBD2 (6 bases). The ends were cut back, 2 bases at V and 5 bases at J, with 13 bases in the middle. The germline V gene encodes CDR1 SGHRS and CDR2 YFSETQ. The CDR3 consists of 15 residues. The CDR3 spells CASSLGTAKTGELFF. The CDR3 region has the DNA TGCGCCAGCAGCTTAGGGACTGCAAAAACCGGGGAGCTGTTTTTT.

The CDR3 DNA reads as TGTGCCTGGAGTCGACAACAATGGGAGACCCAGTACTTC. This sequence encodes CAWSRQQWETQYF. The chain uses TRBV30 and TRBJ2-5, with D unclear. Germline-derived CDR1 and CDR2 are GTSNPN and SVGIG (reference sequence). CDR3 length: 13 residues. Trimming shortened V by 2 bases and J by 5 bases, and 12 bases separated the two germline ends.